The present entry profiles one TCR beta chain with its context. The sample has other DNA sequences that encode this CDR3 too. The sample is drawn from a study of blood T cell repertoires in COVID-19. Study-wide background: Acute-phase and convalescent COVID-19 samples originated in the United States, Italy and Spain. Sources were T cells, B-cell-depleted T cells, or PBMCs; the material itself was cDNA or gDNA.

The CDR3 is 14 residues long. The germline V gene encodes CDR1 SEHNR and CDR2 FQNEAQ (reference sequence). The V gene lost 6 bases and the J gene lost 0 bases, with 11 bases spanning the gap. In the original workflow: Reference gene primers were amplified, and this amplification served to estimate nucleated cell counts. Libraries were prepared by immunoSEQ multiplex PCR; TCRdb keeps only in-frame clonotypes and omits some of them. The D gene and trimming were derived from the DNA, and the V and J assignments and clone size from that table. Of about 240,000 clones in the sample, roughly 82% are singletons; the top ten hold about 4.8%.

The sequence was collected from a woman in her 70s with acute or convalescent COVID-19. J is TRBJ1-1 and V is TRBV7-9; D might be TRBD1 (6 bases). Sequencing was carried out using peripheral blood. The CDR3 spells CASSPTGMNTEAFF. Written as DNA, the CDR3 is TGTGCCAGCAGTCCAACAGGGATGAACACTGAAGCTTTCTTT.